The 6 T cell receptor beta chains reported below all come from one sample, sequenced in a study of blood T cell repertoires in COVID-19. Sequenced by immunoSEQ multiplex PCR; TCRdb stores in-frame clones only, minus some. The repertoire includes hundreds of thousands of clones, 80% of them detected once, and around 4.5% sits in the top ten. Input material: PBMCs or T cells enriched from blood (not recorded which). These receptors all stem from a man under 40 with acute COVID-19.

This clone occurred a few times. V usage is TRBV5-1 and J usage is TRBJ1-2; TRBD1 matches 9 bases. V lost 1 base to trimming and J lost 2 bases; unmatched junction nucleotides: 3. This CDR3 is 15 amino acids long. Germline CDR1 is SGHRS and CDR2 is YFSETQ. The CDR3, as DNA: TGCGCCAGCAGCTTGTTTGGACAGGGGAACTATGGCTACACCTTC. Translating it yields CASSLFGQGNYGYTF.

This chain connects TRBV30 to TRBJ1-6; no clear D. The V end was cut by 1 base, the J end by 0 bases, with 4 bases between. CDR1 and CDR2 from the germline V gene are GTSNPN and SVGIG (reference sequence). This CDR3 has 14 residues. The CDR3 DNA is TGTGCCTGGAGTGACAACTCCTATAATTCACCCCTCCACTTT. Translated: CAWSDNSYNSPLHF. Complete variable domain (other parts from reference TRBV30 and TRBJ1-6): SQTIHQWPATLVQPVGSPLSLECTVEGTSNPNLYWYRQAAGRGLQLLFYSVGIGQISSEVPQNLSASRPQDRQFILSSKKLLLSDSGFYLCAWSDNSYNSPLHFGNGTRLTVT.

The J gene is TRBJ2-5, the V gene TRBV7-3, with 13 bases matching TRBD2. V was pared by 5 bases and J by 2 bases, with 8 bases of the junction left unmatched. Germline V gives CDR1 SGHTA, CDR2 FQGTGA. CDR3 length: 17 amino acids. The CDR3 bases are TGTGCCAGCAGCGACACGACGGGACTAGCGGGGCAAGAGACCCAGTACTTC. Encoded protein: CASSDTTGLAGQETQYF.

The chain links TRBV28 to TRBJ2-3; 7 nucleotides align to TRBD1. The ends lost 4 bases at V and 1 base at J; junction bases unmatched: 5. CDR1 and CDR2 (germline): MDHEN, SYDVKM. The CDR3 spans 15 residues. The CDR3 nucleotides are TGTGCCAGCAGTTCCCTAGACAGGGGCACAGATACGCAGTATTTT. Residues: CASSSLDRGTDTQYF.

This clone was seen only once. The chain has TRBV3-1 (or the pseudogene TRBV3-2) and TRBJ1-6, with 7 bases that match TRBD1. Germline CDR1 and CDR2: LGHDT and YNNKEL (reference sequence). Unmatched junction bases numbered 4, after V lost 8 bases and J lost 0 bases. The CDR3 spans 15 residues. The CDR3, as DNA: TGTGCCAGCCGCAGGGGGGTCTCCTATAATTCACCCCTCCACTTT. Protein: CASRRGVSYNSPLHF.

The V call is TRBV5-4, the J call TRBJ2-7; the match to TRBD1 covers 7 bases. CDR1 and CDR2 from the germline V gene are SGHNT and YYREEE (reference sequence). Trimming at V came to 2 bases and at J to 0 bases, leaving 5 bases not matched to a gene. CDR3 length: 15 residues. CDR3 residues: CASSFGQVGSYEQYF. The CDR3 bases are TGTGCCAGCAGCTTTGGACAGGTGGGCTCCTACGAGCAGTACTTC. Full variable domain (rest looked up from reference TRBV5-4 and TRBJ2-7): ETGVTQSPTHLIKTRGQQVTLRCSSQSGHNTVSWYQQALGQGPQFIFQYYREEENGRGNFPPRFSGLQFPNYSSELNVNALELDDSALYLCASSFGQVGSYEQYFGPGTRLTVT.